The sequence of this T cell receptor (beta chain) was determined in a study of cytomegalovirus exposure and HLA in healthy donors (dated by TCRdb to the late 2010s). Broadly, across the study: According to an earlier analysis of several hundred of the donors, 150 million to 200 million T cells yielded roughly 110 million unique TCR beta sequences and 276 Gb of sequence data. An early release covering just under 650 HLA-typed donors comprised around 300 gigabases of sequencing data and about 90 million unique TCR sequences. The genetic ancestry cluster associated with self-reported Caucasian donors included about 84% of the 398 genotyped donors. The study aimed to test whether signatures of past pathogen exposure could be identified by cataloging public T cell receptors. Using immunosequencing, the study profiled T cell repertoires from 500 to 800 subjects and related those repertoires to cytomegalovirus serostatus. A separate validation cohort of over 95 different subjects was used in addition to the 666-subject first cohort. To predict cytomegalovirus infection status, the study brought together high-throughput TCR immunosequencing, statistical association of individual TCRs with disease status, and machine learning. In a later analysis, previously published TCR beta repertoires from about 670 donors were re-analyzed and high-resolution HLA genotyping was added so that TCR occurrence patterns could be studied. The later analysis used no new phenotypic data to find candidate immune exposures, relying instead on TCR beta sequences and their occurrence across donors. An earlier analysis of 587 of the donors used high-throughput TCR beta sequencing to judge whether each TCR beta V gene segment behaved as functional or pseudogenic. Donor age, sex, ethnicity and CMV serostatus were compiled together with the repertoire data. In a later genetic analysis, genome-wide SNP genotypes for about 55% of the 666 donors were used, and that subset was treated as a discovery cohort. All discovery cohort repertoires had been generated using a single sequencing platform. HLA typing included class I and class II loci at four-digit resolution. Typing coverage varied by locus: roughly 629-640 donors for A, B, C, DRB1 and DQB1; more than 500 for DQA1; more than 600 for DPA1; about 450 for DPB1. Roughly five DR-DQ haplotypes were handled as single units for association and clustering because linkage in the cohort was strong. Among 300 to 450 genotyped donors of the cohort, an average of about 240,000 unique TCR beta nucleotide sequences were sequenced per donor, roughly a sixth of them non-productive.

Library preparation was by the immunoSEQ multiplex PCR assay. For the multiplex PCR, a mixture combining 60 forward primers for TCR Vbeta segments and 13 reverse primers for TCR Jbeta segments was used. The CDR3 region of rearranged TCR beta genes was amplified from genomic DNA with a multiplex PCR assay. Amplified TCR beta libraries were sequenced as 87-base-pair reads on the Illumina HiSeq System. The paper's data handling went like this. A later analysis tallied approximately 87 million unique TCR beta chains across the 666 repertoires, and approximately 11 million of those chains were shared by two or more donors. To remove PCR and sequencing errors, raw reads were error-corrected and collapsed into unique sequences using a nearest-neighbor algorithm that merged closely related sequences. Alignment of CDR3 sequences to IMGT reference sequences was used to assign V, D and J gene segments. For a sequence to be retained, a match of at least six nucleotides was required to both a V gene segment and a J gene segment. A rearrangement was called productive if the CDR3 had no stop codons and remained in frame with V and J, and every other rearrangement was called non-productive. CDR3 was defined by IMGT convention, running from the second conserved V-encoded cysteine to the conserved J-encoded phenylalanine. The earlier analysis of about 590 of the donors excluded sequences that lacked an unambiguous match to a single V gene segment. An earlier analysis of a few hundred of the donors called V segments functional above 56.7% productive rearrangements and segregating when the between-donor standard deviation exceeded 5%. A statistical classification framework was built for diagnosing cytomegalovirus status from the catalog of TCR beta chain sequences. A later analysis assigned V and J genes by comparing TCR nucleotide sequences with IMGT/GENE-DB human TR gene sequences. In a later analysis, CDR3 sequences and most-parsimonious VDJ recombination scenarios were assigned using the TCRdist pipeline. In a later analysis, every TCR beta chain was defined by the combination of its CDR3 amino acid sequence and its V-gene family, and reads without a unique V-gene family were dropped. A later analysis removed over 500 highly shared, low-generation-probability nucleotide sequences to deal with suspected cross-contamination and a sequencing artifact. In a later analysis, a clonal expansion index was calculated for each public chain from normalized within-repertoire ranks of inferred template counts. A later analysis computed generation probabilities with a VDJ recombination model fitted to out-of-frame rearrangements, and checked the results against IGoR. Hypergeometric tests were used in a later analysis to score TCR-TCR, TCR-HLA and TCR-CMV co-occurrence, with a repertoire-size bias correction applied to the TCR pairs. False discovery rates were estimated in a later analysis by permuting HLA or CMV assignments 20 times. A later analysis grouped co-occurring TCRs with DBSCAN, adding TCRdist sequence similarity when clustering within HLA-allele-positive subsets. Co-occurrence clustering excluded repertoires with fewer than 30,000 or more than 120,000 public chains, plus five with anomalous nucleotide sharing. What TCRdb holds here is the immuneACCESS table cut down to in-frame rearrangements. Part of the clones is not present; checked against another copy, under half of the missing clones reflect an unresolved V gene, and the others are unexplained. The V and J calls and clone size were taken over from that table, and D and trimming were inferred from the DNA. This sample is represented by 55,000 to 75,000 clones; roughly 86% of them were singletons. The ten largest clones capture around 1.5% of the sample.

Worth noting for this clone: It lacks a known antigen. No base-level quality is on record; no much larger clone is a single base apart.

The full study reports these points: While some public TCRs were present in many individuals, most TCR sequences turned up only very rarely across donors. A total of around 150 TCR beta chains were listed by the study as associated with cytomegalovirus. A further reported finding was that TCR beta sequences accurately predicted the HLA-A and HLA-B alleles for most subjects in the first cohort. According to a later genetic analysis, donors in an Asian-associated ancestry cluster had fewer N-insertions in productive TCRs than the approximately 700-donor mean. A few of the identified cytomegalovirus-associated TCR beta chains were confirmed in vitro to be specific for cytomegalovirus antigens. Immune exposure information for the cohort was limited to CMV serostatus. Strong co-occurrence of HLA alleles, especially DR and DQ, made assigning TCR associations to individual alleles difficult. Correlated functional status among segregating V segments might reflect linkage disequilibrium, but an unknown experimental factor could not be ruled out. In a later analysis, several top co-occurrence clusters were reported to appear linked to parvovirus B19, influenza, CMV and Epstein-Barr virus. V-gene and J-gene trimming of TCR beta chains was associated with a missense DCLRE1C variant in a later genetic analysis, and the association was replicated in an independent cohort. The authors suggested that the approach could potentially be extended to other disease states and immunological phenotypes. The cohort was sequenced for TCR beta chains only, and without alpha or paired-chain data the features that could be detected were limited. In a later analysis, HLA-associated TCR beta chains were found to be more clonally expanded and to have lower generation probabilities than equally common non-associated chains. Cytomegalovirus status was reported to be diagnosed by the classifier with high specificity and sensitivity in both the original and validation cohorts. Because HLA typing was missing for some donors at each locus, association tests included only the typed subset. Broadly in line with IMGT annotations, most TCR beta V segments showed up in productive rearrangements about 90% or about 30% of the time in an earlier analysis of some 590 of the donors. A group of highly shared sequence variants was considered likely to be a technical artifact of the sequencing pipeline. Because counts were too low, roughly 17 rarely observed V segments, including chromosome 9 orphons, were left out of the earlier analysis of roughly 600 of the donors. According to a later analysis, TCR association rates differed among HLA loci, with DRB1 alleles showing the most associated TCRs and HLA-C alleles showing the fewest. A later analysis found that most CMV-associated TCR beta chains appeared HLA-restricted, with HLA associations seemingly driven largely by CMV exposure. Roughly uniform sequencing depth across donors was assumed in presence/absence analyses, although this assumption may not hold. At a false discovery rate of 0.05, a later analysis linked roughly 17,000 TCR beta sequences to specific HLA alleles.

In total, over 600 healthy bone marrow donors made up the cohort. At the time of sampling, all cohort members were nominally healthy, though unrecorded immune exposures were likely present. The donor was CMV seronegative and was included in the group of hundreds of seronegative cohort members. Every donor gave a peripheral blood sample, and the peripheral blood mononuclear cells from that sample were used for TCR beta sequencing. Genomic DNA was extracted from the blood cell samples with the Qiagen DNeasy Blood Extraction Kit. The sequenced sample was PBMCs. The sequence derives from a man aged 18-30 years in good health and CMV-seronegative.

The nucleotide sequence is TGTGCCAGCAGCGCCCTAGGACAGCCAACTAATTCACCCCTCCACTTT. The resulting protein is CASSALGQPTNSPLHF. The chain is encoded by TRBV9 joined to TRBJ1-6; the D segment could be TRBD1, given 6 matching bases. CDR3 length: 16 amino acids, cysteine to phenylalanine. This entry keeps only the CDR3 DNA: 48 bases, framed from base 1. V is clipped by 3 bases and J by 6 bases, and the sequence between their germline boundaries is 16 bases long. Reading the germline V gene gives CDR1 SGDLS and CDR2 YYNGEE.